The source of this T cell receptor beta chain is a study of human T cells and chemical hapten exposure. At the level of the study: The scalp of each patient received a weekly diphenylcyclopropenone dose for the full approximately 24-week study.

The germline CDR1 and CDR2 sequences are SGHRS and YFSETQ. The V and J ends lost 2 bases and 0 bases respectively, with 13 bases between them. CDR3 length: 16 residues. The time point here: pre-sensitization, week 0. Sample treatment: therapeutic diphenylcyclopropenone sensitization with weekly scalp DPC. Every patch test was put on after a blood sample was taken. The study enrolled 18 to 70-year-old alopecia patients suitable for DPC. Each CDR3 protein is one row after TCRdb ran MiXCR on the RACE reads. This table holds a few hundred thousand distinct CDR3 sequences, around 5.5% found once. Only a few counts were recorded for this clonotype.

The chain employs TRBV5-1 and TRBJ2-3; maybe TRBD1 (6 bases). The sequencing here drew on whole blood, taken in connection with sensitization to the hapten diphenylcyclopropenone (DPC). The sequence was collected from a woman under 30 with alopecia areata. Some clones in this sample may be carry-over from other donors' samples. The CDR3 DNA sequence: TGCGCCAGCAGCTTCGGACAGCTTATTAGCACAGATACGCAGTATTTT. This gives the protein CASSFGQLISTDTQYF.